Below are 10 T cell receptor beta chains sequenced from a single sample in a study of cytomegalovirus exposure and HLA in healthy donors. The study ran its PCR with 60 Vbeta and 13 Jbeta primers. Sequenced by immunoSEQ multiplex PCR; TCRdb stores in-frame clones only, minus some. This sample yields some 110,000 clones, of which about 76% are seen a single time; under 7.5% belongs to the top ten. Sequenced: PBMCs. The receptors were gathered from a woman aged 50 to 65 in good health and CMV-seropositive.

This clone was counted once. The rearrangement joins TRBV7-2 to TRBJ1-4, with a possible D match to TRBD1 (6 bases). The CDR3 loop spans 14 amino acids. Germline V CDR1 and CDR2: SGHTA, FQGNSA. V was shortened by 3 bases and J by 8 bases, with 13 bases between the two germline ends. Written as DNA, the CDR3 is TGTGCCAGCAGCTTTTATCCAGGGGAGGAAAAACTGTTTTTT. Amino acids: CASSFYPGEEKLFF.

The rearrangement uses TRBV11-3 and TRBJ2-1; 10 bases map to TRBD1. The length of the CDR3 is 15 residues. From germline, CDR1 is SGHNT and CDR2 YENEEA. V gave up 0 bases and J gave up 8 bases; unmatched junction bases: 4. The CDR3 DNA is TGTGCCAGCAGCTTAGAGGGACAGGGGAGGGATGAGCAGTTCTTC. It codes for CASSLEGQGRDEQFF.

The CDR3 nucleotides read TGTGCCAGCAGCCCGCGGACAGGCGCCACCGACCCCACTTATGGCTACACCTTC. This sequence encodes CASSPRTGATDPTYGYTF. J is TRBJ1-2 and V is TRBV7-9, with 7 bases that match TRBD1. V was pared by 5 bases and J by 5 bases, with 20 bases of the junction left unmatched. CDR3 length equals 18 residues. Germline V gene data show CDR1 as SEHNR and CDR2 as FQNEAQ (reference sequence).

The gene calls are TRBV27 and TRBJ1-1; D might be TRBD1 (5 bases). Germline CDR1 MNHEY, CDR2 SMNVEV (reference sequence). The CDR3 spans 14 residues. V was shortened by 4 bases and J by 1 base, with 10 bases between the two germline ends. CDR3: CASSSYTGNTEAFF. The CDR3 DNA reads TGTGCCAGCAGTTCCTATACAGGGAACACTGAAGCTTTCTTT.

This clone was detected only a few times. J is TRBJ1-1 and V is TRBV6-5; unclear D gene. The V end was cut by 6 bases, the J end by 9 bases, with 11 bases between. This CDR3 spans 11 amino acids. CDR1 and CDR2 from the germline V gene are MNHEY and SVGAGI. CDR3 loop: CASRGNGKAFF. DNA of the CDR3: TGTGCCAGCAGGGGCAATGGCAAAGCTTTCTTT.

The CDR3 DNA is TGTGCCAGCAGCTTGGCCCGGGGACAGGGGGGATTACGCCAAGAGACCCAGTACTTC. As protein: CASSLARGQGGLRQETQYF. This chain connects TRBV5-4 to TRBJ2-5, with 11 bases lining up with TRBD1. The junction had 11 bases not matched to a gene; V was cut back by 0 bases and J by 1 base. The CDR3 loop spans 19 amino acids. CDR1 is SGHNT, CDR2 YYREEE, per germline (reference sequence).

The chain links TRBV27 to TRBJ2-6; 7 bases are shared with TRBD1. CDR3 length equals 18 residues. J was trimmed by 3 bases and V by 4 bases; bases with no gene match: 12. Germline V lookup: CDR1 MNHEY, CDR2 SMNVEV (reference sequence). The CDR3 DNA reads TGTGCCAGCAGTTCGATCTTGGACAGGTCGGGTGGGGCCAACGTCCTGACTTTC. Translating it yields CASSSILDRSGGANVLTF.

J is TRBJ1-6 and V is TRBV5-1; 9 bases agree with TRBD1. The CDR3 runs to 15 residues. Trimming took 4 bases from V and 16 from J; bases not matched to a gene: 15. Germline lookup yields CDR1 SGHRS and CDR2 YFSETQ. The CDR3 here is CASSAEPGQGGPLHF. DNA for the CDR3: TGCGCCAGCAGCGCGGAACCGGGACAGGGTGGGCCGCTCCACTTT. The whole variable domain, remainder taken from reference TRBV5-1 and TRBJ1-6, is KAGVTQTPRYLIKTRGQQVTLSCSPISGHRSVSWYQQTPGQGLQFLFEYFSETQRNKGNFPGRFSGRQFSNSRSEMNVSTLELGDSALYLCASSAEPGQGGPLHFGNGTRLTVT.

The chain couples TRBV5-4 to TRBJ2-6; 7 positions match TRBD2. Trimming removed 0 bases from V and 0 bases from J; junction bases left unmatched: 0. This CDR3 contains 16 residues. Germline assignment: CDR1 SGHNT and CDR2 YYREEE (reference sequence). CDR3 residues: CASSLGGGSGANVLTF. CDR3 DNA: TGTGCCAGCAGCTTGGGGGGGGGCTCTGGGGCCAACGTCCTGACTTTC.

The count of this clone is one. The rearrangement uses TRBV2 and TRBJ2-3, with D possibly matching TRBD1 (5 bases). V lost 6 bases and J lost 1, with 11 bases in between. The CDR3 spans 14 residues. From germline, CDR1 is SNHLY and CDR2 FYNNEI. CDR3 in amino acids: CASSGGARTDTQYF. DNA of the CDR3: TGTGCCAGCAGCGGTGGGGCCCGCACAGATACGCAGTATTTT.